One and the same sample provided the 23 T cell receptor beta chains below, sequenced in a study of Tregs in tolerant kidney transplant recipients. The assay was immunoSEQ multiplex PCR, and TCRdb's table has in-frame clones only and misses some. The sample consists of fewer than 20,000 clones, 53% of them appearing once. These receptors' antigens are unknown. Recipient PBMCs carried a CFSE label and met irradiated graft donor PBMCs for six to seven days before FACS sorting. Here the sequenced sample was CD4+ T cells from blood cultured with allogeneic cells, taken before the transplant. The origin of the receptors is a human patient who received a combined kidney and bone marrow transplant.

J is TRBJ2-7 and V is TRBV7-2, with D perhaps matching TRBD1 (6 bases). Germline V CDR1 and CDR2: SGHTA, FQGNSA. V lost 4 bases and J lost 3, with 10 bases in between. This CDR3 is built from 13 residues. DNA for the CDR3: TGTGCCAGCAGCTCCAGGGGACGCTACGAGCAGTACTTC. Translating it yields CASSSRGRYEQYF.

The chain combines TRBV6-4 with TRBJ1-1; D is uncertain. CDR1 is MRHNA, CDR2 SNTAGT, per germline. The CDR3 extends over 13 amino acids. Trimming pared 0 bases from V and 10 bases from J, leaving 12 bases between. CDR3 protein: CASSDSRETGAFF. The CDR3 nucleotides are TGTGCCAGCAGTGACTCTCGGGAAACGGGAGCTTTCTTT.

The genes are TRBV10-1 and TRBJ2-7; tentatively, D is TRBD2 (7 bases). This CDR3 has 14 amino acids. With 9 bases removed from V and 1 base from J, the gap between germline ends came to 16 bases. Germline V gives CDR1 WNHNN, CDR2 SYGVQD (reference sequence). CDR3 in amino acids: CARRWGGRSYEQYF. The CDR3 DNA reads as TGCGCCAGACGATGGGGGGGGCGATCCTACGAGCAGTACTTC.

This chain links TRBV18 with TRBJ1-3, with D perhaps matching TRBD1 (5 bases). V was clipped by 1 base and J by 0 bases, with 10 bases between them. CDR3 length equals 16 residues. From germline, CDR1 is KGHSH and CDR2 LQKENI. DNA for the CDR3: TGTGCCAGCTCACCACGAGGCGGGGCCTCTGGAAACACCATATATTTT. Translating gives CASSPRGGASGNTIYF.

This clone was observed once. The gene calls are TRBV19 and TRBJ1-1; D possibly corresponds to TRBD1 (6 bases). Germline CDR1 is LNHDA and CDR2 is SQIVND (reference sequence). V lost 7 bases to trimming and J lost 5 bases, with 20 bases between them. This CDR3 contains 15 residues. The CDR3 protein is CASKGHPLSGTEAFF. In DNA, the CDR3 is TGTGCCAGTAAGGGACACCCTTTGAGTGGGACTGAAGCTTTCTTT.

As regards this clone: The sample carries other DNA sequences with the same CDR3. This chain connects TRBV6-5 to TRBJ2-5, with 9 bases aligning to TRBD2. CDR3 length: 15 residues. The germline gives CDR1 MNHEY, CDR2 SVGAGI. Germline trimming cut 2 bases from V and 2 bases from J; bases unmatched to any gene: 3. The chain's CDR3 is CASSYVAGVQETQYF. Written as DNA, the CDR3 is TGTGCCAGCAGTTACGTAGCGGGAGTTCAAGAGACCCAGTACTTC.

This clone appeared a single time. CDR3 protein: CASSPRAGGRTDTQYF. The CDR3, as DNA: TGTGCCAGCAGCCCCCGGGCAGGGGGAAGGACAGATACGCAGTATTTT. The chain uses TRBV5-6 and TRBJ2-3; 7 nucleotides line up with TRBD1. V shed 4 bases, J shed 3 bases, and the junction held 11 bases outside the gene matches. The germline gives CDR1 SGHDT, CDR2 YYEEEE. The CDR3 runs to 16 residues.

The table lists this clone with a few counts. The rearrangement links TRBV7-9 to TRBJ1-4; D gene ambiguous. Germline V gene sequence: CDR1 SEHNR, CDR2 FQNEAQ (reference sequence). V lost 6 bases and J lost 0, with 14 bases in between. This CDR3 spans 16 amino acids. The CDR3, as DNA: TGTGCCAGCAGTGCGGTCGGAACAACAACTAATGAAAAACTGTTTTTT. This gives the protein CASSAVGTTTNEKLFF.

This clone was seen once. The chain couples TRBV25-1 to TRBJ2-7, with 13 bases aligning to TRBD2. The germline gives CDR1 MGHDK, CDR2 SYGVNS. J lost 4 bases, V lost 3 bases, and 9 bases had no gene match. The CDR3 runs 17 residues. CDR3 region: CASSEFRTSGSPYEQYF. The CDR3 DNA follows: TGTGCCAGCAGTGAGTTCCGGACTAGCGGGAGTCCATACGAGCAGTACTTC.

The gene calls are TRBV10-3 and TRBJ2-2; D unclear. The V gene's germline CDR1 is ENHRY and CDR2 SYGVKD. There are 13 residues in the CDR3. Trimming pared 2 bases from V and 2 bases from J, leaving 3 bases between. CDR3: CAISEVNTGELFF. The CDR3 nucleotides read TGTGCCATCAGTGAGGTAAACACCGGGGAGCTGTTTTTT.

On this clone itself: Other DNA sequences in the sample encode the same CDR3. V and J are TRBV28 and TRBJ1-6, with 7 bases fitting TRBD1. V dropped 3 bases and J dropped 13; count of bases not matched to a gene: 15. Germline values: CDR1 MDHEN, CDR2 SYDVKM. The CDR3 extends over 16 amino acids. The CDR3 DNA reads TGTGCCAGCAGTTTCTGGACAGGAGGAGCTTCATCCCCCCTCCACTTT. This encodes CASSFWTGGASSPLHF.

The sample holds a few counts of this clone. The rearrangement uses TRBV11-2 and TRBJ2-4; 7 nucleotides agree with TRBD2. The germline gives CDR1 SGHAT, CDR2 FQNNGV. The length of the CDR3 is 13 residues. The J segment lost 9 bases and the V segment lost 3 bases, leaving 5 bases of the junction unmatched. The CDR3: CASSFVWGGIQYF. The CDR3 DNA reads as TGTGCCAGCAGCTTCGTGTGGGGGGGCATTCAGTACTTC.

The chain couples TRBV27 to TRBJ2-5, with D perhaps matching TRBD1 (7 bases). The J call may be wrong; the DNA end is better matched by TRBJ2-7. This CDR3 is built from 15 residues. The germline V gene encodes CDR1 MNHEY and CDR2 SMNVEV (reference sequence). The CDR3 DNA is TGTGCCAGCAGTTTGGGGCAGGGGGGCCCCTACGAGCAGTACTTC. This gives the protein CASSLGQGGPYEQYF.

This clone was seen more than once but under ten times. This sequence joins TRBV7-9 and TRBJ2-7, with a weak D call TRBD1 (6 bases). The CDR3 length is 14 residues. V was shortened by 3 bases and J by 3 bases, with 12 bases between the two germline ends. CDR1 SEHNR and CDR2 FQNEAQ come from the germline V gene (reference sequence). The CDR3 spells CASSFTRGGYEQYF. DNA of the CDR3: TGTGCCAGCAGCTTCACTCGAGGGGGCTACGAGCAGTACTTC.

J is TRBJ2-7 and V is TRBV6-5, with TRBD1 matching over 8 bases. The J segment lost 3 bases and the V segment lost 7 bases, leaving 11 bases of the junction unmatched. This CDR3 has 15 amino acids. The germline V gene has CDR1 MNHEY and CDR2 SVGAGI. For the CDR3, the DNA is TGTGCCAGCAATTCAGGACAGGGATACTTCTACGAGCAGTACTTC. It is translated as CASNSGQGYFYEQYF.

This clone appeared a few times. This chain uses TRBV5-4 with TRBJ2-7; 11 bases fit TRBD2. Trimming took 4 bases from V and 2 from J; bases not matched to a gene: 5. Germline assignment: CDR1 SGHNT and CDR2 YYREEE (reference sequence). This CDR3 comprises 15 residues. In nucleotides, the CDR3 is TGTGCCAGCAGCCCGACTAGCGGGGCCGCCTACGAGCAGTACTTC. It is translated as CASSPTSGAAYEQYF.

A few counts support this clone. The CDR3 is CASSSRAGNQPQHF. The DNA of the CDR3 is TGTGCCAGCAGCTCCAGAGCGGGCAATCAGCCCCAGCATTTT. The gene calls are TRBV7-8 and TRBJ1-5; no firm D call. Between the trimmed V and J ends, which lost 4 bases and 2 bases, there was a span of 9 bases. CDR1 and CDR2 (germline): SGHVS, FQNEAQ. CDR3 size: 14 residues.

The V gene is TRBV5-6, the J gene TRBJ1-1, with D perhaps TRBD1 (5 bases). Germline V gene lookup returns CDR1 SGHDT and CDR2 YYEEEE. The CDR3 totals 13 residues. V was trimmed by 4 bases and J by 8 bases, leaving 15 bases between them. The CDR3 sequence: CASSPYPGGEAFF. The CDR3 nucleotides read TGTGCCAGCAGCCCGTACCCGGGGGGGGAAGCTTTCTTT.

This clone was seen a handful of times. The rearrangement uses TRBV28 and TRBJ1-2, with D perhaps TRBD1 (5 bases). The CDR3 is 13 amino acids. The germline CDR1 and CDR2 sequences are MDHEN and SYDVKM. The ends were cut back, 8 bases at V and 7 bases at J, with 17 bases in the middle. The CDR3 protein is CASGSRGESGYTF. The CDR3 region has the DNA TGTGCCAGCGGTTCCCGGGGGGAATCTGGCTACACCTTC.

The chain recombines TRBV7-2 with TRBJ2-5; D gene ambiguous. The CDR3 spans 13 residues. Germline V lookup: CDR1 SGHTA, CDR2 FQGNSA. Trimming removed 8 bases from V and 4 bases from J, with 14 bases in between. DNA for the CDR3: TGTGCCAGCTTCAGCCTCCTAGGAGAGACCCAGTACTTC. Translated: CASFSLLGETQYF.

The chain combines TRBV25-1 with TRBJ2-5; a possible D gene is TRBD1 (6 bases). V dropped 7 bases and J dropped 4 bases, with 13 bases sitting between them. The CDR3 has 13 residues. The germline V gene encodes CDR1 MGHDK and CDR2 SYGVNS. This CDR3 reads CASNTGMGETQYF. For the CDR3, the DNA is TGTGCCAGCAACACAGGGATGGGAGAGACCCAGTACTTC.

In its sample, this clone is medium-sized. CDR3 coding DNA: TGTGCCAGTAGTCCCGGGACAGCTAGCACAGATACGCAGTATTTT. Translating it yields CASSPGTASTDTQYF. The chain uses TRBV19 and TRBJ2-3; 7 bases agree with TRBD1. This CDR3 contains 15 residues. The germline CDR1 and CDR2 sequences are LNHDA and SQIVND (reference sequence). V was pared by 5 bases and J by 0 bases, with 5 bases of the junction left unmatched.

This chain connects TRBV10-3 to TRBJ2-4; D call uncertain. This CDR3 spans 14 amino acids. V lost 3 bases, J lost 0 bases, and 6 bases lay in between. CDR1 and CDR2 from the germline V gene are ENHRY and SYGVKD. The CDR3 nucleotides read TGTGCCATCAGTGATCCATTAGCCAAAAACATTCAGTACTTC. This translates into CAISDPLAKNIQYF.